Following are 23 T cell receptor gamma chains from one sample sequenced in a study of gamma-delta T cells after stem cell transplantation. TCRdb re-processed the RT-PCR reads using CATT. The sample shows under 800 gamma-chain clones, around a fifth of them seen only once. Input material: gamma-delta T cells. Source of these receptors: a human donor. It is not recorded whose cells these are; they may come from a transplant donor.

This clone was seen a handful of times. This clone may be a read error of a much larger clone one base away. Other DNA sequences of this sample code for an identical CDR3. The chain carries TRGV9 and TRGJ1 or TRGJ2. CDR1 is GITISATS and CDR2 is ISYDGTV in the germline V gene (reference sequence). There are 12 residues in the CDR3. In DNA form, the CDR3 reads TGTGCCTTGTGGGAGGATTATTACAAGAAACTCTTT. It encodes CALWEDYYKKLF.

The chain recombines TRGV3 with TRGJ1 or TRGJ2. CDR1 is VTNTFY, CDR2 YDVSTARD, per germline (reference sequence). This CDR3 comprises 14 residues. The ends lost 1 base at V and 10 bases at J; junction bases unmatched: 13. This CDR3 is CATWDRLNYEKKLF. The CDR3 DNA reads TGTGCCACCTGGGACAGACTGAATTATGAGAAGAAACTCTTT.

Turning to this clone: A much more abundant neighbour one base away suggests this may be a read error. This sequence joins TRGV9 and TRGJP. The CDR3 sequence is 14 residues long. Germline-derived CDR1 and CDR2 are GITISATS and ISYDGTV (reference sequence). The CDR3 DNA sequence: TGTGCCTTGTGGCAAGAGTTGGGCAGAAAAATCAAGGTATTT. Translation gives CALWQELGRKIKVF.

About this clone itself: Being one base from a much bigger clone, this may be a read error. V gene TRGV9 combines with J gene TRGJ1 or TRGJ2. The CDR3 length is 15 residues. The germline V gene encodes CDR1 GITISATS and CDR2 ISYDGTV (reference sequence). The CDR3 sequence: CALWEVLDFYYKKLF. In nucleotides, the CDR3 is TGCGCCTTGTGGGAGGTGCTAGACTTTTATTATAAGAAACTCTTT.

This clone was seen a handful of times. The chain employs TRGV9 and TRGJ1 or TRGJ2. CDR1 and CDR2 (germline): GITISATS, ISYDGTV (reference sequence). The J segment lost 0 bases and the V segment lost 0 bases, leaving 11 bases of the junction unmatched. The CDR3 contains 17 residues. The CDR3 region is CALWEVYEARNYYKKLF. For the CDR3, the DNA is TGTGCCTTGTGGGAGGTGTATGAGGCACGGAATTATTATAAGAAACTCTTT.

A word on this clone: A single base is all that separates this from a far larger clone, so a read error is likely. The chain is built from TRGV5 and TRGJP1. The CDR3 covers 15 residues. CDR1 VINAFY and CDR2 YDVSNSKD come from the germline V gene. The CDR3, as DNA: TGTGCCACCTGGGACAGGCAAGGGGGGGGTTGGTTCAAGACATTT. Protein: CATWDRQGGGWFKTF.

Only a few counts were recorded for this clone. Since a much larger clone is just one base distant, this may be a read error. The same CDR3 can be traced to other DNA sequences in this sample. The chain joins TRGV5 to TRGJ1 or TRGJ2. This CDR3 has 13 residues. CDR1 and CDR2 (germline): VINAFY, YDVSNSKD. The ends lost 1 base at V and 8 bases at J; junction bases unmatched: 8. The CDR3 loop reads CATWDRPRDKKLF. CDR3 in DNA: TGTGCCACCTGGGACAGACCAAGGGATAAGAAACTCTTT.

By sample fraction, this clone is large. Other DNA sequences in the sample encode the same CDR3. The chain uses TRGV9 and TRGJP. The length of the CDR3 is 16 residues. The junction had 3 bases not matched to a gene; V was cut back by 0 bases and J by 7 bases. From germline, CDR1 is GITISATS and CDR2 ISYDGTV (reference sequence). The CDR3 DNA reads TGTGCCTTGTGGGAGGTGCTGGAGTTGGGCAAAAAAATCAAGGTATTT. Its translation is CALWEVLELGKKIKVF.

This clone is termed large. In the same sample, other DNA sequences code for this CDR3. The V and J genes are TRGV4 and TRGJ1 or TRGJ2. Germline assignment: CDR1 EGSTGY and CDR2 YDSYTSSV. Trimming removed 9 bases from V and 5 bases from J; junction bases left unmatched: 4. The CDR3 is made up of 10 amino acids. Here the CDR3 DNA reads TGTGCCACCACGGATTATAAGAAACTCTTT. Protein product: CATTDYKKLF.

For this clone: With a much larger clone just one base away, this may be a read error. The V call is TRGV4, the J call TRGJ1 or TRGJ2. The CDR3 runs to 10 residues. Germline CDR1 reads EGSTGY; CDR2 reads YDSYTSSV. The CDR3 region is CATRDYKKLF. DNA of the CDR3: TGTGCCACCCGGGATTATAAGAAACTCTTT.

This clone appeared a few times. Since a much larger clone is just one base distant, this may be a read error. In DNA form, the CDR3 reads TGTGCCGCCTGGGATAGCTCATGTCAGTATTATAAGAAACTCTTT. This codes for CAAWDSSCQYYKKLF. This rearrangement joins TRGV4 to TRGJ1 or TRGJ2. The germline CDR1 and CDR2 sequences are EGSTGY and YDSYTSSV. This CDR3 spans 15 amino acids.

Concerning this clone itself: Possible read error: a much larger clone is one base away. The rearrangement uses TRGV2 and TRGJ1 or TRGJ2. Germline V lookup: CDR1 EGSNGY, CDR2 YDSYNSKV. This CDR3 is built from 14 residues. V lost 3 bases, J lost 3 bases, and 8 bases stayed unmatched. The CDR3 is CATWDRWSYYKKLF. The CDR3 coding sequence is TGTGCCACCTGGGACCGATGGAGTTATTATAAGAAACTCTTT.

This clone is labeled medium-sized. The chain recombines TRGV3 with TRGJ1 or TRGJ2. The V and J ends lost 1 base and 9 bases, in that order; junction bases with no gene match: 3. Looked up from germline, CDR1 is VTNTFY and CDR2 is YDVSTARD (reference sequence). The CDR3 length is 11 residues. CDR3 in amino acids: CATWDRGKKLF. DNA for the CDR3: TGTGCCACCTGGGACAGAGGTAAGAAACTCTTT.

On this clone: This likely traces to a read error, being one base from a far larger clone. Other DNA sequences in the same sample also yield this CDR3. V usage is TRGV9 and J usage is TRGJP. The CDR3 is 16 amino acids. Per germline, CDR1 GITISATS and CDR2 ISYDGTV (reference sequence). The junction had 1 base not matched to a gene; V was cut back by 0 bases and J by 5 bases. The CDR3 nucleotides are TGTGCCTTGTGGGAGGTGGAAGAGTTGGGCAAAAAAATCAAGGTATTT. As protein: CALWEVEELGKKIKVF.

A note on this clone: A much larger clone lies one base from this, so it may be a read error. J is TRGJ1 or TRGJ2 and V is TRGV5. The CDR3 is made up of 11 amino acids. CDR1 is VINAFY, CDR2 YDVSNSKD, per germline. The CDR3 spells CTTWDGNKKLF. CDR3 bases: TGTACCACCTGGGACGGGAATAAGAAACTCTTT.

Of note for this clone: A single base separates this from a much larger clone, so it may be a read error. The genes are TRGV2 and TRGJ1 or TRGJ2. The CDR3 spans 11 residues. Looked up from germline, CDR1 is EGSNGY and CDR2 is YDSYNSKV. CDR3 sequence reads: CAAWDHYKKLF. The CDR3 region has the DNA TGTGCCGCCTGGGACCATTATAAGAAACTCTTT.

Relative to its sample, this clone is large. V is TRGV9 and J is TRGJ1 or TRGJ2. The CDR3 runs 13 residues. Germline assignment: CDR1 GITISATS and CDR2 ISYDGTV (reference sequence). Trimming removed 0 bases from V and 4 bases from J; junction bases left unmatched: 3. The CDR3 here is CALWEVLYYKKLF. In DNA, the CDR3 is TGTGCCTTGTGGGAGGTGCTCTATTATAAGAAACTCTTT.

In this sample, this clone is large. This chain connects TRGV3 to TRGJ1 or TRGJ2. CDR3 size: 14 residues. The J segment lost 0 bases and the V segment lost 1 base, leaving 3 bases of the junction unmatched. CDR1 is VTNTFY and CDR2 is YDVSTARD in the germline V gene (reference sequence). CDR3 residues: CATWDSLNYYKKLF. Here the CDR3 DNA reads TGTGCCACCTGGGACAGCCTGAATTATTATAAGAAACTCTTT.

On this clone itself: Since a much larger clone is just one base distant, this may be a read error. The J gene is TRGJP2, the V gene TRGV2. CDR3 size: 15 residues. Germline V gene sequence: CDR1 EGSNGY, CDR2 YDSYNSKV. The CDR3 DNA is TGTGCCACCTGGGACGCGGATTGTAGGGATTGGATCAAGACGTTT. It translates to CATWDADCRDWIKTF.

This clone rates as large. The rearrangement joins TRGV4 to TRGJ1 or TRGJ2. V lost 5 bases to trimming and J lost 3 bases; unmatched junction nucleotides: 4. The CDR3 runs to 12 residues. The germline CDR1 and CDR2 sequences are EGSTGY and YDSYTSSV. The CDR3 DNA sequence: TGTGCCACCTGGGGCCCTTATTATAAGAAACTCTTT. Translated: CATWGPYYKKLF.

Remarks on this clone: A much larger clone differs by one base, so this may be a read error. The CDR3 coding sequence is TGTGCCACCTGGGACAAGTATTATTATAAGAAACTCTTT. Translation: CATWDKYYYKKLF. This chain joins TRGV5 and TRGJ1 or TRGJ2. Germline CDR1 reads VINAFY; CDR2 reads YDVSNSKD. V dropped 2 bases and J dropped 2; count of bases not matched to a gene: 3. This CDR3 spans 13 amino acids.

This clone is deemed large (0.1 to 1%). The rearrangement uses TRGV4 and TRGJP2. Germline values: CDR1 EGSTGY, CDR2 YDSYTSSV. This CDR3 has 12 residues. Trimming took 5 bases from V and 11 from J; bases not matched to a gene: 8. CDR3 sequence: CATWGGAWIKTF. The CDR3 DNA reads as TGTGCCACCTGGGGAGGGGCGTGGATCAAGACGTTT.

This clone was found a few times. A much larger clone lies one base from this, so it may be a read error. This sample also contains other DNA sequences that code for the same CDR3. The chain couples TRGV9 to TRGJ1 or TRGJ2. There are 14 residues in the CDR3. Germline loops: CDR1 GITISATS, CDR2 ISYDGTV (reference sequence). The CDR3 region has the DNA TGTGCCTTGTGGGAGGTGATGGATTATTACAAGAAACTCTTT. The encoded protein is CALWEVMDYYKKLF.